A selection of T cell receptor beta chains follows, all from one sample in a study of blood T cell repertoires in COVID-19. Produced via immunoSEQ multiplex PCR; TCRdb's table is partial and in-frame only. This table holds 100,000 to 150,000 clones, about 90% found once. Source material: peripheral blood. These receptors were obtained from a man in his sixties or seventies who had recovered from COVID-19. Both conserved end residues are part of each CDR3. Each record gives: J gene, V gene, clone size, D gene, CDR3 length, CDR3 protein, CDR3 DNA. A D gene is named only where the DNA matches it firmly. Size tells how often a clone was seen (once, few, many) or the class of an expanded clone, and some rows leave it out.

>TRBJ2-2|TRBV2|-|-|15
CASSHTVLETGELFF
TGTGCCAGCAGTCATACAGTGTTAGAGACCGGGGAGCTGTTTTTT
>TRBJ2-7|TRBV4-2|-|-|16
CASSQDLLTKSYEQYF
TGTGCCAGCAGCCAAGATCTGTTAACAAAATCCTACGAGCAGTACTTC
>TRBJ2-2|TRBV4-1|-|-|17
CASSQDRRRGFTGELFF
TGCGCCAGCAGCCAAGATCGTCGACGGGGTTTTACCGGGGAGCTGTTTTTT
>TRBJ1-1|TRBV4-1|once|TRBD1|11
CASSHDRGAFF
TGCGCCAGCAGCCACGACAGGGGGGCTTTCTTT
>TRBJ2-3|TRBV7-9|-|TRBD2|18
CASRTGTSGRASTDTQYF
TGTGCCAGCAGAACCGGGACTAGCGGGAGGGCTAGCACAGATACGCAGTATTTT
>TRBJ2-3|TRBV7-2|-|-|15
CASSLSTGFTDTQYF
TGTGCCAGCAGCCTGTCGACAGGTTTCACAGATACGCAGTATTTT
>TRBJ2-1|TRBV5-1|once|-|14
CASFLGGGVNEQFF
TGCGCCAGCTTCCTGGGAGGGGGGGTCAATGAGCAGTTCTTC
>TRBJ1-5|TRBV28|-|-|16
CASSRTGRGSNQPQHF
TGTGCCAGCAGTAGAACAGGGAGGGGAAGCAATCAGCCCCAGCATTTT
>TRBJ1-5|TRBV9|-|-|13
CASSGDINQPQHF
TGTGCCAGCAGCGGGGACATCAATCAGCCCCAGCATTTT
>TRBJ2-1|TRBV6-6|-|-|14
CASSSRRGENEQFF
TGTGCCAGCAGTTCCCGCCGGGGAGAGAATGAGCAGTTCTTC
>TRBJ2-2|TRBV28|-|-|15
CASTPRGGGTGELFF
TGTGCCAGCACCCCCCGGGGAGGGGGGACCGGGGAGCTGTTTTTT
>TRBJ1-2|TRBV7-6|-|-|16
CASSLGSGPGVGGYTF
TGTGCCAGCAGCTTAGGGTCTGGCCCGGGGGTCGGTGGCTACACCTTC
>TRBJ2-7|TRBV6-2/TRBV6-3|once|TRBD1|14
CASSLRTGGYEQYF
TGTGCCAGCAGTTTAAGGACAGGGGGCTACGAGCAGTACTTC
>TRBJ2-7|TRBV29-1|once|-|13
CSVRGSGSYEQYF
TGCAGCGTGAGAGGCAGCGGGTCCTACGAGCAGTACTTC
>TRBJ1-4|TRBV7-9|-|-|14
CASSPPRRGEKLFF
TGTGCCAGCAGCCCTCCCCGGCGAGGAGAAAAACTGTTTTTT
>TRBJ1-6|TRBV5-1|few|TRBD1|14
CASSLTGGNSPLHF
TGCGCCAGCAGCTTAACAGGGGGAAATTCACCCCTCCACTTT
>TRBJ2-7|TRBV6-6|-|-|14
CASSFTEEVYEQYF
TGTGCCAGCAGTTTCACAGAGGAGGTCTACGAGCAGTACTTC
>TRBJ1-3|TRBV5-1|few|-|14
CASSSTGAGNTIYF
TGCGCCAGCAGCTCAACCGGGGCTGGAAACACCATATATTTT
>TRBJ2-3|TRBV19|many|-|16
CASSPEGLAGTDTQYF
TGTGCCAGTAGCCCGGAGGGGCTAGCCGGCACAGATACGCAGTATTTT
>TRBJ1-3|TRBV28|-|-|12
CASSPYGNTIYF
TGTGCCAGCAGTCCCTATGGAAACACCATATATTTT
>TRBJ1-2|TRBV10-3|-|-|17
CAILAGTGQGGNYGYTF
TGTGCCATCTTAGCAGGAACAGGGCAAGGGGGAAACTATGGCTACACCTTC
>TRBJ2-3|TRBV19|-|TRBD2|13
CASSLRVAGGQYF
TGTGCCAGTAGCCTCCGGGTAGCGGGGGGCCAGTATTTT
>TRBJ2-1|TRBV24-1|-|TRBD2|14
CATSDPGLADEQFF
TGTGCCACCAGTGACCCGGGACTAGCTGATGAGCAGTTCTTC
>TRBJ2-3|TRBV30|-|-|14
CAWSPGSTPDTQYF
TGTGCCTGGAGTCCCGGGTCCACCCCAGATACGCAGTATTTT
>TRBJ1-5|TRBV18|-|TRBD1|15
CASSPRTGNNQPQHF
TGTGCCAGCTCACCCCGGACAGGCAACAATCAGCCCCAGCATTTT
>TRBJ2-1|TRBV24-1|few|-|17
CATSDSSGLSSYNEQFF
TGTGCCACCAGTGATTCTTCCGGTCTAAGCTCCTACAATGAGCAGTTCTTC
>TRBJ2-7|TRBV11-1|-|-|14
CASSPGPGLNEQYF
TGTGCCAGCAGCCCCGGTCCAGGGTTGAACGAGCAGTACTTC
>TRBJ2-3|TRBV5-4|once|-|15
CASSLDPRRGDTQYF
TGTGCCAGCAGCTTGGACCCTCGCAGGGGTGATACGCAGTATTTT
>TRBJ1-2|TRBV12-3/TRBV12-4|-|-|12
CASSLATNGYTF
TGTGCCAGCAGTTTAGCAACAAATGGCTACACCTTC
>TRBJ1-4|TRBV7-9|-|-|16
CASSLVSGSANEKLFF
TGTGCCAGCAGCTTAGTTTCCGGGAGTGCTAATGAAAAACTGTTTTTT
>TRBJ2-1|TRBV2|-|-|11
CASRGYNEQFF
TGTGCCTCAAGGGGCTACAATGAGCAGTTCTTC
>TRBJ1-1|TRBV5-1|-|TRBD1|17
CASSRGTGAPGDTEAFF
TGCGCCAGCAGCCGCGGGACAGGGGCTCCAGGGGACACTGAAGCTTTCTTT
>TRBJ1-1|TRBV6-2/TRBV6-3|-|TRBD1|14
CASSPQGAGTEAFF
TGTGCCAGCAGTCCCCAGGGGGCCGGGACTGAAGCTTTCTTT
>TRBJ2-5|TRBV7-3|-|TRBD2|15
CASSPGTNGPETQYF
TGTGCCAGCAGCCCCGGGACTAACGGTCCAGAGACCCAGTACTTC
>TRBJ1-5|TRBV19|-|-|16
CASSILEGGFDQPQHF
TGTGCCAGTAGTATTTTAGAGGGAGGGTTCGATCAGCCCCAGCATTTT
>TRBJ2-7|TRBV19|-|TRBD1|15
CASSHPGQGKYEQYF
TGTGCCAGTAGTCATCCGGGACAGGGGAAATACGAGCAGTACTTC
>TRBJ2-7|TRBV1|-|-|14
CTSSPRTGKNEQYF
TGCACCAGCAGCCCCCGGACAGGTAAGAACGAGCAGTACTTC
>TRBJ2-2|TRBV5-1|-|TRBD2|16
CASSVGLAVNTGELFF
TGCGCCAGCAGCGTCGGACTAGCAGTTAACACCGGGGAGCTGTTTTTT
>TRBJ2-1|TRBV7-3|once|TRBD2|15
CASSLSSGSYNEQFF
TGTGCCAGCAGCTTAAGTAGCGGGTCGTACAATGAGCAGTTCTTC
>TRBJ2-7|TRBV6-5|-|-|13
CASSYVISGEQYF
TGTGCCAGCAGTTACGTAATAAGCGGCGAGCAGTACTTC
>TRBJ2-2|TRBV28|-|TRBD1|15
CASSRRGTGVGELFF
TGTGCCAGCAGTCGCAGGGGGACAGGGGTTGGGGAACTGTTTTTT
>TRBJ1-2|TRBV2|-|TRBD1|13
CASSNDRARGYTF
TGTGCCAGCAGTAATGACAGGGCCCGAGGCTACACCTTC
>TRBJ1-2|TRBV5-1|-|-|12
CASSEPEGDYTF
TGCGCCAGCAGCGAACCGGAGGGAGACTACACCTTC
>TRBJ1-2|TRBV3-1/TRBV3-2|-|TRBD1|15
CASSPLQGAGYGYTF
TGTGCCAGCAGCCCTCTACAGGGGGCTGGCTATGGCTACACCTTC
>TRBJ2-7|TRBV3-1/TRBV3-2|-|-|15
CASSQSLRGPYEQYF
TGTGCCAGCAGCCAATCCCTAAGGGGCCCATACGAGCAGTACTTC
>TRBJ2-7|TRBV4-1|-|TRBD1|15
CASSHGQGRSYEQYF
TGCGCCAGCAGCCATGGACAGGGACGCTCCTACGAGCAGTACTTC
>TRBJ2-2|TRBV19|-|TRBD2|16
CASRGGAQGNTGELFF
TGTGCCAGTAGGGGAGGGGCGCAGGGAAACACCGGGGAGCTGTTTTTT